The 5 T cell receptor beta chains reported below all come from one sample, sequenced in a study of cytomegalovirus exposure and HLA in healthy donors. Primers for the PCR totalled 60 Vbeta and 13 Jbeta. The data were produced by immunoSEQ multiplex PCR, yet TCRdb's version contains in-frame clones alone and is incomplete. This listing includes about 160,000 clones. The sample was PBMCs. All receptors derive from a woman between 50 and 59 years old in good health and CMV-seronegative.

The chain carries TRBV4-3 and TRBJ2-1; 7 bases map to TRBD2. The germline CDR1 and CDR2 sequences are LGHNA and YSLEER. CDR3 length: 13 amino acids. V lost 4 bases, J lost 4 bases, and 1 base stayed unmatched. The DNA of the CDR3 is TGCGCCAGCAGCCTAGCGGGTTACAATGAGCAGTTCTTC. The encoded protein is CASSLAGYNEQFF.

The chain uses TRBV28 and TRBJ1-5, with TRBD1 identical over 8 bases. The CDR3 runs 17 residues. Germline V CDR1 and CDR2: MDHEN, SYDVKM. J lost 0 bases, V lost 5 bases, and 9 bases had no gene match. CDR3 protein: CASSQNLDRGSNQPQHF. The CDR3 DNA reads TGTGCCAGCAGTCAAAATCTCGACAGGGGTAGCAATCAGCCCCAGCATTTT.

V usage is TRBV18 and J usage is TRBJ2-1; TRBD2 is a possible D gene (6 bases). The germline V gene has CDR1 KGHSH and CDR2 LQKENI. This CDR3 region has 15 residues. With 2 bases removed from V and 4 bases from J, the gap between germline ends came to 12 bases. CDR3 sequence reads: CASSPVPGAYNEQFF. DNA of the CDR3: TGTGCCAGCTCACCAGTACCGGGAGCATACAATGAGCAGTTCTTC. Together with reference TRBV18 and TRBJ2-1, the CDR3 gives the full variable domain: NAGVMQNPRHLVRRRGQEARLRCSPMKGHSHVYWYRQLPEEGLKFMVYLQKENIIDESGMPKERFSAEFPKEGPSILRIQQVVRGDSAAYFCASSPVPGAYNEQFFGPGTRLTVL.

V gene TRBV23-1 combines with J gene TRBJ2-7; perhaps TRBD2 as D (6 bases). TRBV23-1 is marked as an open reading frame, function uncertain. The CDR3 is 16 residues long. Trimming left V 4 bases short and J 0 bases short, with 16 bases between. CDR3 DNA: TGCGCCAGCAGTCGTTCGGGGCGGGGAAGCTCCTACGAGCAGTACTTC. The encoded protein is CASSRSGRGSSYEQYF.

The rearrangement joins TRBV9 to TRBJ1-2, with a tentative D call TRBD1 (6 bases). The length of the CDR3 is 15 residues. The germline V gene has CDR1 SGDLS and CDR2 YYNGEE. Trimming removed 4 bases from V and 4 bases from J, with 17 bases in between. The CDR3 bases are TGTGCCAGCAGCCACCCTGACAGGCAGGTCTATGGCTACACCTTC. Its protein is CASSHPDRQVYGYTF. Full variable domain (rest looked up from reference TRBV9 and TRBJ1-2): DSGVTQTPKHLITATGQRVTLRCSPRSGDLSVYWYQQSLDQGLQFLIQYYNGEERAKGNILERFSAQQFPDLHSELNLSSLELGDSALYFCASSHPDRQVYGYTFGSGTRLTVV.